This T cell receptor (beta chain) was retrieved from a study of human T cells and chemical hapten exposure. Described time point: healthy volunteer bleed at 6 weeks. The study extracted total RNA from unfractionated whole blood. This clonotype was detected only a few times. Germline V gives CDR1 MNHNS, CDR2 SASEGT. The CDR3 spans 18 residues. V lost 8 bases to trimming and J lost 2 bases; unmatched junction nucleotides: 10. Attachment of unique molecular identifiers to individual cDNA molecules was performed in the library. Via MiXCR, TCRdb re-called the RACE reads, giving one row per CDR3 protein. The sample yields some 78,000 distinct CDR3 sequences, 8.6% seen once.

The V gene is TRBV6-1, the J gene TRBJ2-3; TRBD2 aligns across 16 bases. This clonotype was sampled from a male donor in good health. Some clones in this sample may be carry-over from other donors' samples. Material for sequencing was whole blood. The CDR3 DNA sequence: TGTGCCAGCCCCCTGGGACTAGCGGGAGGGGACCCCACAGATACGCAGTATTTT. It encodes CASPLGLAGGDPTDTQYF.